This TCR beta chain was documented in a study of blood T cell repertoires in COVID-19. The CDR3 extends over 12 amino acids. V lost 5 bases and J lost 4; bases outside the gene matches: 3. Looked up from germline, CDR1 is GTSNPN and CDR2 is SVGIG (reference sequence). TCRdb keeps only in-frame clones here, not all; method: immunoSEQ multiplex PCR. The data hold 170,000 or so clones, with roughly 79% observed a single time. The clonotype comes from an older woman with acute or convalescent COVID-19. This chain joins TRBV30 and TRBJ2-5; TRBD1 agrees at 8 bases. Sequences were obtained from peripheral blood. The CDR3 loop reads CAWETGVETQYF. The CDR3 DNA reads TGTGCCTGGGAGACAGGGGTAGAGACCCAGTACTTC.